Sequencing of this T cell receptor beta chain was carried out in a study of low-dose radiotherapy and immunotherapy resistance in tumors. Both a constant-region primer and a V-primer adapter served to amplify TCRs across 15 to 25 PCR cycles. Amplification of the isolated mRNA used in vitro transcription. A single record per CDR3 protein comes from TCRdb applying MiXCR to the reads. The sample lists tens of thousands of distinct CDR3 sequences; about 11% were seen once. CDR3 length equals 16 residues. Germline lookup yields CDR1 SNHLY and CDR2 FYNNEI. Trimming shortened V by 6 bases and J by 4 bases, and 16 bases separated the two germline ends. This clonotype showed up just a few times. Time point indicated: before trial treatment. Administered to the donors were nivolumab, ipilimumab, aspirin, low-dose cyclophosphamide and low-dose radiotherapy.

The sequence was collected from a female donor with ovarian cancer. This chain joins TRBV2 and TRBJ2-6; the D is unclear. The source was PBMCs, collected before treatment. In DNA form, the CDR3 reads TGTGCCAGCAGCGTAGGACGGCCGACCGGGGCCAACGTCCTGACTTTC. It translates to CASSVGRPTGANVLTF.